This is a list of T cell receptor beta chains from one sample in a study of blood T cell repertoires in COVID-19. Profiling relied on immunoSEQ multiplex PCR, and the TCRdb table lists in-frame clones only, not all of them. The data contain approximately 350,000 clones, roughly 90% of them singletons. Sequencing was done on a sample of PBMCs or T cells enriched from blood (not recorded which). These receptors all come from a woman aged 25 to 45 who had recovered from COVID-19. The CDR3 runs from the conserved cysteine through the conserved F or W.

J gene: TRBJ1-1; V gene: TRBV5-4; CDR3 protein: CASSSTGTGNTEAFF
J gene: TRBJ1-3; V gene: TRBV28; CDR3 protein: CASSISIGTVSSGNTIYF
J gene: TRBJ2-7; V gene: TRBV27; CDR3 protein: CASSLFSGGAYEQYF
J gene: TRBJ1-1; V gene: TRBV6-5; CDR3 protein: CASSVTGDAEAFF
J gene: TRBJ1-6; V gene: TRBV20-1; CDR3 protein: CSASLHSGVYNSPLHF
J gene: TRBJ2-7; V gene: TRBV7-2; CDR3 protein: CASSLGWQGIYEQYF
J gene: TRBJ2-3; V gene: TRBV18; CDR3 protein: CASSPQLAGGPDTQYF
J gene: TRBJ1-2; V gene: TRBV7-2; CDR3 protein: CASSYHGTDYGYTF
J gene: TRBJ1-2; V gene: TRBV4-1; CDR3 protein: CASSQAGMGRDGYTF
J gene: TRBJ1-2; V gene: TRBV28; CDR3 protein: CASRRTGVSYGYTF
J gene: TRBJ2-5; V gene: TRBV28; CDR3 protein: CASSFSGSEVETQYF
J gene: TRBJ2-7; V gene: TRBV5-1; CDR3 protein: CASKTGTGSSYEQYF
J gene: TRBJ2-7; V gene: TRBV7-3; CDR3 protein: CASSTSGGANEQYF
J gene: TRBJ2-2; V gene: TRBV4-1; CDR3 protein: CASSQPDRTNTGELFF
J gene: TRBJ2-5; V gene: TRBV13; CDR3 protein: CASSYSSGKETQYF
J gene: TRBJ2-1; V gene: TRBV19; CDR3 protein: CASSISSGRGNEQFF
J gene: TRBJ1-1; V gene: TRBV12-3/TRBV12-4; CDR3 protein: CASSLTRAAAFF
J gene: TRBJ1-1; V gene: TRBV10-3; CDR3 protein: CAISETGPEAFF
J gene: TRBJ1-6; V gene: TRBV30; CDR3 protein: CASTSMSSYNSPLHF
J gene: TRBJ2-5; V gene: TRBV27; CDR3 protein: CASRPHGQGGEETQYF
J gene: TRBJ1-2; V gene: TRBV5-6; CDR3 protein: CASSSTGAYGYTF
J gene: TRBJ1-6; V gene: TRBV5-4; CDR3 protein: CASSPSTGGAQRSPLHF
J gene: TRBJ1-5; V gene: TRBV7-9; CDR3 protein: CASSTDRGRDQPQHF
J gene: TRBJ2-7; V gene: TRBV4-1; CDR3 protein: CASSHPSGKKYEQYF
J gene: TRBJ1-2; V gene: TRBV6-2/TRBV6-3; CDR3 protein: CASSYSAGSNYGYTF
J gene: TRBJ2-7; V gene: TRBV7-9; CDR3 protein: CASSLGSLAKINEQYF
J gene: TRBJ2-3; V gene: TRBV10-2; CDR3 protein: CASRGLATSTDTQYF
J gene: TRBJ2-7; V gene: TRBV6-2/TRBV6-3; CDR3 protein: CASSYSISSDNSYEQYF
J gene: TRBJ2-7; V gene: TRBV28; CDR3 protein: CASETSISYEQYF
J gene: TRBJ2-5; V gene: TRBV19; CDR3 protein: CASSPWDREETQYF
J gene: TRBJ1-2; V gene: TRBV2; CDR3 protein: CASRASVANYGYTF
J gene: TRBJ2-3; V gene: TRBV9; CDR3 protein: CASSPIDGGLAIDTQYF
J gene: TRBJ2-3; V gene: TRBV7-9; CDR3 protein: CASSLEGTDTQYF
J gene: TRBJ1-5; V gene: TRBV28; CDR3 protein: CASGGGIGQPQHF
J gene: TRBJ2-2; V gene: TRBV2; CDR3 protein: CASSERSGATGELFF
J gene: TRBJ2-1; V gene: TRBV11-2; CDR3 protein: CASSFEPGLALNEQFF
J gene: TRBJ1-6; V gene: TRBV19; CDR3 protein: CASSIQGTTVSPLHF
J gene: TRBJ2-3; V gene: TRBV20-1; CDR3 protein: CSASLTTSGGFTDTQYF
J gene: TRBJ2-3; V gene: TRBV5-1; CDR3 protein: CASSLAPGTDTQYF
J gene: TRBJ2-7; V gene: TRBV6-5; CDR3 protein: CASSSAGRSWEQYF
J gene: TRBJ1-2; V gene: TRBV25-1; CDR3 protein: CANAKTGSNYGYTF